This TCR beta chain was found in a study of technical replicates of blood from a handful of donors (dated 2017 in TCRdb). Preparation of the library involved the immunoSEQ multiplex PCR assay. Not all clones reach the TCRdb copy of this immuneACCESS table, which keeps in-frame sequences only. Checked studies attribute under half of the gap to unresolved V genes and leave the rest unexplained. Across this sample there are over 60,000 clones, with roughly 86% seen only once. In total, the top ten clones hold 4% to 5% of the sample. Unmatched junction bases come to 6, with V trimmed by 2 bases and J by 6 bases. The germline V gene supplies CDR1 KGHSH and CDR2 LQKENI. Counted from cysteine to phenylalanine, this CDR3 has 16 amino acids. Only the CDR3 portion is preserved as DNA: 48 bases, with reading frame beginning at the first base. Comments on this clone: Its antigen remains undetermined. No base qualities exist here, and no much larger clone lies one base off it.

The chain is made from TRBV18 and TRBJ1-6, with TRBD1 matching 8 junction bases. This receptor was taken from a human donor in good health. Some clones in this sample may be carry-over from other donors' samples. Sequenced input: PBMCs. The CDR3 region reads CASSPYGTGRNSPLHF. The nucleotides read TGTGCCAGCTCACCATATGGGACAGGCCGTAATTCACCCCTCCACTTT.